This passage covers 30 T cell receptor beta chains from one sample sequenced in a study of blood T cell repertoires in COVID-19. This table comes from immunoSEQ multiplex PCR, and its TCRdb copy is limited to in-frame clones, with some not included. Among about 75,000 clones listed, about 90% were seen once. Sequencing was performed on peripheral blood. These receptors were taken from a human donor in a cohort sampled during active COVID-19.

The chain couples TRBV7-2 to TRBJ1-2; 7 bases are a match to TRBD1. The length of the CDR3 is 15 residues. Trimming took 1 base from V and 2 from J; bases not matched to a gene: 4. CDR1 and CDR2 from the germline V gene are SGHTA and FQGNSA. The CDR3 DNA reads as TGTGCCAGCAGCTTAGAGGAGGGGGCAAACTATGGCTACACCTTC. Translating it yields CASSLEEGANYGYTF.

This clone has just one count. This chain connects TRBV5-5 to TRBJ2-7; maybe TRBD1 (6 bases). CDR1 is SGHKS, CDR2 YYEKEE, per germline (reference sequence). Trimming removed 0 bases at V and 6 bases at J, with 10 bases between. This CDR3 is built from 13 residues. In DNA form, the CDR3 reads TGTGCCAGCAGCTTGGAACAGGGTGTCGAGCAGTACTTC. Residues: CASSLEQGVEQYF.

The J gene is TRBJ1-5, the V gene TRBV10-1, with D possibly being TRBD1 (5 bases). Germline CDR1 WNHNN, CDR2 SYGVQD (reference sequence). CDR3 length: 16 amino acids. The V and J ends lost 0 bases and 4 bases respectively, with 13 bases between them. The CDR3 spells CASSESRGDVNQPQHF. The CDR3 DNA reads TGCGCCAGCAGTGAGTCACGGGGGGACGTTAATCAGCCCCAGCATTTT.

A single count supports this clone. The chain has TRBV4-3 and TRBJ2-7, with 7 bases aligning to TRBD2. V was clipped by 0 bases and J by 0 bases; unmatched bases: 8. This CDR3 has 17 amino acids. Germline assignment: CDR1 LGHNA and CDR2 YSLEER. CDR3 coding DNA: TGCGCCAGCAGCCAAGAGGCCCTAGCGGCCTACTCCTACGAGCAGTACTTC. Protein product: CASSQEALAAYSYEQYF.

The chain is built from TRBV5-6 and TRBJ1-4; the D is unclear. Germline V gene data show CDR1 as SGHDT and CDR2 as YYEEEE. This CDR3 has 19 residues. V lost 3 bases and J 0 bases, leaving 21 bases between the germline ends. CDR3 protein: CASSYNPGTTRTTNEKLFF. CDR3 DNA sequence: TGTGCCAGCAGCTACAATCCGGGAACTACGAGAACAACTAATGAAAAACTGTTTTTT.

The chain employs TRBV19 and TRBJ2-7; TRBD2 matches at 13 bases. Germline CDR1 LNHDA, CDR2 SQIVND (reference sequence). After removal of 8 bases from V and 8 bases from J, the junction contained 6 bases not matched to a gene. This CDR3 spans 13 amino acids. This chain's CDR3 is CASRTSGSSQQYF. As DNA, the CDR3 is TGTGCCAGTCGGACTAGCGGGAGTTCTCAGCAGTACTTC.

The rearrangement uses TRBV7-2 and TRBJ2-4; 8 positions agree with TRBD2. Germline CDR1 reads SGHTA; CDR2 reads FQGNSA. With 3 bases clipped from V and 4 bases from J, the junction kept 2 bases outside the gene matches. The CDR3 sequence is 14 residues long. The chain's CDR3 is CASSFGGVKNIQYF. The CDR3 nucleotides read TGTGCCAGCAGCTTCGGGGGGGTGAAAAACATTCAGTACTTC. The full variable domain, completed using reference TRBV7-2 and TRBJ2-4, is GAGVSQSPSNKVTEKGKDVELRCDPISGHTALYWYRQSLGQGLEFLIYFQGNSAPDKSGLPSDRFSAERTGGSVSTLTIQRTQQEDSAVYLCASSFGGVKNIQYFGAGTRLSVL.

The chain employs TRBV6-2 or TRBV6-3 and TRBJ1-3; tentative D call: TRBD1 (6 bases). V was trimmed by 0 bases and J by 4 bases, leaving 10 bases between them. This CDR3 is built from 15 residues. Germline V gives CDR1 MNHEY, CDR2 SVGEGT. CDR3 coding DNA: TGTGCCAGCAGTTACTCGACAGGCTCCGGAAACACCATATATTTT. Its translation: CASSYSTGSGNTIYF.

This clone was counted only a few times. The chain joins TRBV2 to TRBJ1-5; 10 positions match TRBD1. The V gene's germline CDR1 is SNHLY and CDR2 FYNNEI. The V and J ends lost 6 bases and 2 bases, in that order; junction bases with no gene match: 4. The CDR3 is 15 residues long. This chain's CDR3 is CASRWTGGGNQPQHF. In DNA, the CDR3 is TGTGCCAGCAGGTGGACAGGGGGTGGCAATCAGCCCCAGCATTTT. The whole variable domain, remainder taken from reference TRBV2 and TRBJ1-5, is EPEVTQTPSHQVTQMGQEVILRCVPISNHLYFYWYRQILGQKVEFLVSFYNNEISEKSEIFDDQFSVERPDGSNFTLKIRSTKLEDSAMYFCASRWTGGGNQPQHFGDGTRLSIL.

The V call is TRBV7-9, the J call TRBJ1-5; no firm D call. Trimming removed 2 bases at V and 4 bases at J, with 9 bases between. CDR1 and CDR2 (germline): SEHNR, FQNEAQ (reference sequence). This CDR3 contains 14 residues. Written as DNA, the CDR3 is TGTGCCAGCAGCTTACTTTCGGGGAATCAGCCCCAGCATTTT. Translated: CASSLLSGNQPQHF. Together with reference TRBV7-9 and TRBJ1-5, the CDR3 gives the full variable domain: DTGVSQNPRHKITKRGQNVTFRCDPISEHNRLYWYRQTLGQGPEFLTYFQNEAQLEKSRLLSDRFSAERPKGSFSTLEIQRTEQGDSAMYLCASSLLSGNQPQHFGDGTRLSIL.

This clone was seen once. This chain links TRBV15 with TRBJ2-1; 9 nucleotides line up with TRBD2. J lost 6 bases, V lost 8 bases, and 11 bases had no gene match. CDR1 and CDR2 (germline): LNHNV, YYDKDF (reference sequence). This CDR3 region has 15 residues. The CDR3 reads CATLPARLAANEQFF. Written as DNA, the CDR3 is TGTGCCACCCTCCCAGCTCGACTAGCGGCCAATGAGCAGTTCTTC.

This clone was seen a single time. The chain couples TRBV27 to TRBJ2-1, with D possibly being TRBD2 (5 bases). Germline CDR1 reads MNHEY; CDR2 reads SMNVEV (reference sequence). This CDR3 is built from 15 residues. V dropped 3 bases and J dropped 0 bases, with 9 bases sitting between them. CDR3: CASSLKRNSYNEQFF. Here the CDR3 DNA reads TGTGCCAGCAGTTTGAAGCGGAACTCCTACAATGAGCAGTTCTTC.

The V gene is TRBV6-5, the J gene TRBJ1-1, with 8 bases that match TRBD1. Trimming removed 2 bases from V and 6 bases from J; junction bases left unmatched: 2. The CDR3 totals 13 residues. Germline loops: CDR1 MNHEY, CDR2 SVGAGI. The CDR3 DNA follows: TGTGCCAGCAGTTACGACAGGGGTGCTGAAGCTTTCTTT. Its translation is CASSYDRGAEAFF.

V gene TRBV5-6 combines with J gene TRBJ2-2; D remains ambiguous. CDR1 is SGHDT and CDR2 is YYEEEE in the germline V gene. V shed 1 base and J shed 6 bases, with 4 bases lying between them. The CDR3 loop spans 12 amino acids. CDR3 DNA sequence: TGTGCCAGCAGCTTGTATCCCGGGGAGCTGTTTTTT. Translation: CASSLYPGELFF.

V and J are TRBV28 and TRBJ2-3, with a tentative D call TRBD1 (6 bases). This CDR3 contains 16 residues. V was clipped by 5 bases and J by 1 base, with 16 bases between them. The V gene's germline CDR1 is MDHEN and CDR2 SYDVKM. The CDR3 sequence is CASSTRTGKGTDTQYF. CDR3 DNA sequence: TGTGCCAGCAGTACCCGAACAGGGAAGGGCACAGATACGCAGTATTTT.

The genes are TRBV9 and TRBJ1-3; D might be TRBD1 (6 bases). Trimming took 3 bases from V and 4 from J, leaving 11 bases between them. The CDR3 covers 14 residues. CDR1 and CDR2 from the germline V gene are SGDLS and YYNGEE. DNA of the CDR3: TGTGCCAGCAGCGCCGGACAGCTAGGAAACACCATATATTTT. Translating gives CASSAGQLGNTIYF.

This clone was seen only a few times. V gene TRBV28 combines with J gene TRBJ2-5; tentative D call: TRBD1 (6 bases). Trimming left V 3 bases short and J 5 bases short, with 13 bases between. Germline CDR1 MDHEN, CDR2 SYDVKM. The CDR3 has 14 amino acids. The DNA for the CDR3 is TGTGCCAGCAGTTTTGGGGGCGCCCGGGAGACCCAGTACTTC. Protein: CASSFGGARETQYF.

V is TRBV9 and J is TRBJ2-7, with 8 bases matching TRBD1. Trimming removed 4 bases from V and 2 bases from J; junction bases left unmatched: 5. Germline CDR1 SGDLS, CDR2 YYNGEE. The CDR3 sequence is 14 residues long. CDR3 sequence reads: CASSLGQGAYEQYF. The CDR3 DNA is TGTGCCAGCAGCTTAGGACAGGGCGCCTACGAGCAGTACTTC.

The chain carries TRBV12-3 or TRBV12-4 and TRBJ1-4; a possible D gene is TRBD1 (6 bases). V shed 10 bases and J shed 7 bases, with 16 bases lying between them. The CDR3 has 13 residues. CDR3 sequence reads: CATGQGTGEKLFF. The CDR3 nucleotides read TGTGCCACCGGGCAGGGGACGGGTGAAAAACTGTTTTTT.

This chain connects TRBV9 to TRBJ2-7; the match to TRBD2 covers 7 bases. Germline V CDR1 and CDR2: SGDLS, YYNGEE. The length of the CDR3 is 15 residues. V shed 0 bases and J 3 bases; nucleotides not matched to a gene: 6. The CDR3 here is CASSVAAGDNYEQYF. CDR3 in DNA: TGTGCCAGCAGCGTAGCGGCGGGAGACAACTACGAGCAGTACTTC.

The gene calls are TRBV19 and TRBJ2-7, with 8 bases lining up with TRBD1. Trimming cost V 5 bases and J 4 bases; bases outside gene matches: 1. This CDR3 has 12 residues. Germline CDR1 is LNHDA and CDR2 is SQIVND (reference sequence). CDR3 in amino acids: CASSGQGYEQYF. CDR3 sequence (DNA): TGTGCCAGTAGTGGACAGGGTTACGAGCAGTACTTC.

The CDR3 sequence: CATSDFYTDTQYF. CDR3 in DNA: TGTGCCACCAGTGATTTTTACACGGATACGCAGTATTTT. The chain recombines TRBV24-1 with TRBJ2-3; D uncertain. Germline CDR1 KGHDR, CDR2 SFDVKD. Trimming stripped 1 base from V and 6 bases from J, with 7 bases between. The CDR3 is made up of 13 amino acids.

The V and J genes are TRBV7-3 and TRBJ2-1, with 8 nucleotides matching TRBD2. The CDR3 runs to 15 residues. Germline V gene lookup returns CDR1 SGHTA and CDR2 FQGTGA. V lost 2 bases and J lost 5; bases outside the gene matches: 5. CDR3 DNA: TGTGCCAGCAGCTTAGGGCCAGCGGGGGACAATGAGCAGTTCTTC. It yields the protein CASSLGPAGDNEQFF. Looking up the rest from reference TRBV7-3 and TRBJ2-1 gives the full variable domain: GAGVSQTPSNKVTEKGKYVELRCDPISGHTALYWYRQSLGQGPEFLIYFQGTGAADDSGLPNDRFFAVRPEGSVSTLKIQRTERGDSAVYLCASSLGPAGDNEQFFGPGTRLTVL.

The V gene is TRBV7-2, the J gene TRBJ2-3, with a tentative D call TRBD2 (6 bases). Germline CDR1 SGHTA, CDR2 FQGNSA. Trimming stripped 3 bases from V and 0 bases from J, with 10 bases between. CDR3 length: 15 residues. CDR3 sequence reads: CASSLASASTDTQYF. As DNA, the CDR3 is TGTGCCAGCAGCTTGGCTAGCGCTAGCACAGATACGCAGTATTTT. Using reference TRBV7-2 and TRBJ2-3 for the parts outside the CDR3, the full variable domain is GAGVSQSPSNKVTEKGKDVELRCDPISGHTALYWYRQSLGQGLEFLIYFQGNSAPDKSGLPSDRFSAERTGGSVSTLTIQRTQQEDSAVYLCASSLASASTDTQYFGPGTRLTVL.

This chain connects TRBV25-1 to TRBJ1-2, with D unresolved. The CDR3 consists of 13 residues. Germline lookup yields CDR1 MGHDK and CDR2 SYGVNS. V was shortened by 6 bases and J by 4 bases, with 12 bases between the two germline ends. The CDR3 protein is CASREISGYGYTF. The CDR3, as DNA: TGTGCCAGCAGAGAAATTTCGGGCTATGGCTACACCTTC.

This chain uses TRBV9 with TRBJ1-2, with 7 bases lining up with TRBD1. Germline trimming cut 4 bases from V and 6 bases from J; bases unmatched to any gene: 12. This CDR3 region has 15 residues. From germline, CDR1 is SGDLS and CDR2 YYNGEE. CDR3 loop: CASSRTEGASDGYTF. Here the CDR3 DNA reads TGTGCCAGCAGCAGAACCGAGGGGGCATCTGATGGCTACACCTTC.

This rearrangement joins TRBV29-1 to TRBJ2-1; 11 positions match TRBD2. Trimming took 1 base from V and 15 from J; bases not matched to a gene: 17. Germline assignment: CDR1 SQVTM and CDR2 ANQGSEA. There are 16 residues in the CDR3. CDR3 protein: CSVEGSSGGITMRRFF. The CDR3 region has the DNA TGCAGCGTTGAAGGGTCTAGCGGGGGGATTACAATGAGAAGGTTCTTC.

The chain couples TRBV14 to TRBJ2-1; 8 positions match TRBD2. V shed 3 bases, J shed 9 bases, and the junction held 7 bases outside the gene matches. The CDR3 has 14 amino acids. Looked up from germline, CDR1 is SGHDN and CDR2 is FVKESK. CDR3 region: CASSQRGETTEQFF. The CDR3 region has the DNA TGTGCCAGCAGCCAGCGGGGGGAAACGACTGAGCAGTTCTTC.

The chain links TRBV29-1 to TRBJ2-1; 16 nucleotides line up with TRBD2. V was pared by 4 bases and J by 7 bases, with 10 bases of the junction left unmatched. The length of the CDR3 is 17 residues. The germline CDR1 and CDR2 sequences are SQVTM and ANQGSEA. CDR3: CSVARGLAGGPGNEQFF. The CDR3 DNA follows: TGCAGCGTTGCGAGGGGACTAGCGGGAGGGCCTGGAAATGAGCAGTTCTTC.

The gene calls are TRBV6-1 and TRBJ1-3; TRBD1 matches 7 bases. The germline V gene encodes CDR1 MNHNS and CDR2 SASEGT. J lost 0 bases, V lost 2 bases, and 7 bases had no gene match. The CDR3 consists of 17 residues. Written as DNA, the CDR3 is TGTGCCAGCAGTGAATTTCGGGACAGCCCCTCTGGAAACACCATATATTTT. Translated, it gives CASSEFRDSPSGNTIYF.